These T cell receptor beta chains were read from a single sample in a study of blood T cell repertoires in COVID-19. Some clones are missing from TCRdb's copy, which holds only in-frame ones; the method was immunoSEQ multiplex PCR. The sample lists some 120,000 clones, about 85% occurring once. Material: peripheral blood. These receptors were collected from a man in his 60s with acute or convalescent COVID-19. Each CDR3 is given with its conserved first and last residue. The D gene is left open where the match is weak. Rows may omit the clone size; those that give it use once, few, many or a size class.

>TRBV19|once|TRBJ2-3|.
TGTGCCAGTACCGCAGGGGCCGGAGCCGAAGGGACAGATACGCAGTATTTT
CASTAGAGAEGTDTQYF
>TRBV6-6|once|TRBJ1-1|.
TGTGCCAGCGGCTCGGGACATCTTACACCTGAAGCTTTCTTT
CASGSGHLTPEAFF
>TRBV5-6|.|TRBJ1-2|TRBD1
TGTGCCAGCAGCTTGGGAGGGGGCTTAACTGGCTACACCTTC
CASSLGGGLTGYTF
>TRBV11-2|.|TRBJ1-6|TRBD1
TGTGCCAGCAGCCCTGGGACAGGGGATAATTCACCCCTCCACTTT
CASSPGTGDNSPLHF
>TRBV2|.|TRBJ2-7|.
TGTGCCAGCAGTGAAGAACGGGGGTACGAGCAGTACTTC
CASSEERGYEQYF
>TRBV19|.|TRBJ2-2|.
TGTGCCAGTAGTATAAAGCCGCCAGGGGCGAACACCGGGGAGCTGTTTTTT
CASSIKPPGANTGELFF
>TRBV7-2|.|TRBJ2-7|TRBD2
TGTGCCAGCAGCTTAGCGACTAGCGGACAATACGAGCAGTACTTC
CASSLATSGQYEQYF
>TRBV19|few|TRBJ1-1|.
TGTGCCAGTAGGGAGCGGGGTTGGGACACTGAAGCTTTCTTT
CASRERGWDTEAFF
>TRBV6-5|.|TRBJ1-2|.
TGTGCCAGCAGGTCGTGGGCCGGAAACTATGGCTACACCTTC
CASRSWAGNYGYTF
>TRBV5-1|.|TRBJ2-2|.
TGCGCCAGCAGCCCCGCAGGCACCGGGGAGCTGTTTTTT
CASSPAGTGELFF
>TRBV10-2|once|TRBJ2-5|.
TGCGCCACCCTGGGGTACGGGGAAGAGACCCAGTACTTC
CATLGYGEETQYF
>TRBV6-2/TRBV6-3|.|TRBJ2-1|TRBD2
TGTGCCAGCAGTTACTCGTTCTTCCCCACAGGGACTAGCGGGAACAATGAGCAGTTCTTC
CASSYSFFPTGTSGNNEQFF
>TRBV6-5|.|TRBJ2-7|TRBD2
TGTGCCAGCAGTTACTCTCTAGCGGGAGTTGGTGAGCAGTACTTC
CASSYSLAGVGEQYF
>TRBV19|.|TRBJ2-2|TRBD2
TGTGCCAGTACGACCAGCGGGAGGGCCGGGGCCGGGGAGCTGTTTTTT
CASTTSGRAGAGELFF
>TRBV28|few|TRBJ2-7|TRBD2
TGTGCCAGCAGTTTAACCGGGAGGGGCGAGCAGTACTTC
CASSLTGRGEQYF
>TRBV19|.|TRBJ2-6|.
TGTGCCAGTATGGGGCAGGGATGGCTCTGGCGAGGGGCCAACGTCCTGACTTTC
CASMGQGWLWRGANVLTF
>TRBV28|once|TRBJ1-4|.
TGTGCCAGCAGTGGGGCCTCTTCAAGAGAAAAACTGTTTTTT
CASSGASSREKLFF
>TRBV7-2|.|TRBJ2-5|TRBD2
TGTGCCAGCAGCTTGTTCCCTATTACTAGCGGGGTGTCGGAGACCCAGTACTTC
CASSLFPITSGVSETQYF
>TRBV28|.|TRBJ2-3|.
TGTGCCAGCAGTTTCGGGACTCCGGGTGTCGATACGCAGTATTTT
CASSFGTPGVDTQYF
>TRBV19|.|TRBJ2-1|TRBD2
TGTGCCAGTAGTATCGACGGGAGGTTGTACAATGAGCAGTTCTTC
CASSIDGRLYNEQFF
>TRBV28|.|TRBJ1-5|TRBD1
TGTGCCAGCAGGCGACAGGGTAGCAATCAGCCCCAGCATTTT
CASRRQGSNQPQHF
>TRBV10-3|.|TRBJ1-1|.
TGTGCCACCCGGTTAAACAGGGAAACTGAAGCTTTCTTT
CATRLNRETEAFF
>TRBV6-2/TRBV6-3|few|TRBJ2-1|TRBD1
TGTGCCAGCAGTTCCTGGACAGGGACCACCTACAATGAGCAGTTCTTC
CASSSWTGTTYNEQFF
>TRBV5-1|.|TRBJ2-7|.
TGCGCCAGCAGCGTGGCCGGAGCCTCCTACGAGCAGTACTTC
CASSVAGASYEQYF
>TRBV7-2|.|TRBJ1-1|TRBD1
TGTGCCAGCAGCCCGACAGGGGCCTTGGGTGAAGCTTTCTTT
CASSPTGALGEAFF
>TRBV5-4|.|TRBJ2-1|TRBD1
TGTGCCAGCAGCTTTCAGGGGGCCGACAATGAGCAGTTCTTC
CASSFQGADNEQFF
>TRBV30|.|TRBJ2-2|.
TGTGCCTGGAGCGGCCAGGGCACCGGGGAGCTGTTTTTT
CAWSGQGTGELFF
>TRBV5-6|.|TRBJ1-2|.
TGTGCCAGCAGCCGGTCAGGGGACTATGGCTACACCTTC
CASSRSGDYGYTF
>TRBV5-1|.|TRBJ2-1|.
TGCGCCAGCAGCTGGACGGGATCGGGGAGCTCCTACAATGAGCAGTTCTTC
CASSWTGSGSSYNEQFF
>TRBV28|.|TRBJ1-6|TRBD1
TGTGCCAGCAGCCCGGGACAGGGGGTTTTACCCCTCCACTTT
CASSPGQGVLPLHF
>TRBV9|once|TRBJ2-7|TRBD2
TGTGCCAGCAGCCCCCAGCAGCGGGAGTCCGACGAGCAGTACTTC
CASSPQQRESDEQYF
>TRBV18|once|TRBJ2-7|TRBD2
TGTGCCAGCTCATCCTCTGCCCCAGCGGGAGCGGACGAGCAGTACTTC
CASSSSAPAGADEQYF
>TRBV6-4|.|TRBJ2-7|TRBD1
TGTGCCAGCAGCGACAGGGGCGACGAGCAGTACTTC
CASSDRGDEQYF
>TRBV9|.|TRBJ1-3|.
TGTGCCAGCAGCGGAAACAGGGACTCTGGAAACACCATATATTTT
CASSGNRDSGNTIYF
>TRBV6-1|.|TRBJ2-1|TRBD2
TGTGCCAGCAGTGAAGGGACTAGCGGGAGATGGGGTGAGCAGTTCTTC
CASSEGTSGRWGEQFF
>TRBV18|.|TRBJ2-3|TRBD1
TGTGCCAGCTCACAGGGGACAGGGAACGCAGATACGCAGTATTTT
CASSQGTGNADTQYF
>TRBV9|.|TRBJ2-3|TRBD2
TGTGCCAGCAGCTCCGGGACTAGCGGGAGCACAGATACGCAGTATTTT
CASSSGTSGSTDTQYF
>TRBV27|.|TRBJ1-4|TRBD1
TGTGCCAGCAGTCTTCCCACGGACAGGGTAGGGGAAAAACTGTTTTTT
CASSLPTDRVGEKLFF
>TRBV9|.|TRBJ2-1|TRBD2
TGTGCCAGCAGCGTCTCTGCTAGCGGATCAACCTACAATGAGCAGTTCTTC
CASSVSASGSTYNEQFF
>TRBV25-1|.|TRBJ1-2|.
TGTGCCAGCAGGTGGGGAGGGAATGGCTACACCTTC
CASRWGGNGYTF
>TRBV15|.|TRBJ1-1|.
TGTGCCACCAGCAGAGATCGGGAGGGAACGAACACTGAAGCTTTCTTT
CATSRDREGTNTEAFF
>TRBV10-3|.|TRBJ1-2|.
TGTGCCATCAGCCCCCGTGAGAACTATGGCTACACCTTC
CAISPRENYGYTF
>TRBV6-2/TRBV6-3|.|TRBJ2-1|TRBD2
TGTGCCAGCAGTTACTCGGGACTAGCGGGATTTGGGGAGCAGTTCTTC
CASSYSGLAGFGEQFF
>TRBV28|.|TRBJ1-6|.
TGTGCCAGCAGTTTGGAACAGGATAATTCACCCCTCCACTTT
CASSLEQDNSPLHF
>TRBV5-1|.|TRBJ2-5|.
TGCGCCAGCAGCTTAGCGGACTTTCAAGAGACCCAGTACTTC
CASSLADFQETQYF
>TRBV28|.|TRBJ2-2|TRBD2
TGTGCCAGCAGTCCCCTTCAGAGCGGGAGTTACACCGGGGAGCTGTTTTTT
CASSPLQSGSYTGELFF
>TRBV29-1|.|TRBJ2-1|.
TGCAGCGCCGGGACTCTTACGGGTGAGCAGTTCTTC
CSAGTLTGEQFF
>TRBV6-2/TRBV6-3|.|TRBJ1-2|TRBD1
TGTGCCAGCAGCCTCGACAGGGTGGGATATGGCTACACCTTC
CASSLDRVGYGYTF
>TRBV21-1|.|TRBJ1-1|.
TGTGCCAGCAGCTCTACCCCTGTAACAGCGAACACTGAAGCTTTCTTT
CASSSTPVTANTEAFF
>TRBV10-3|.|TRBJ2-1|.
TGTGCCATCAGTGACCTACAGAGTGTGAATGAGCAGTTCTTC
CAISDLQSVNEQFF
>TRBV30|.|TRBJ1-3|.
TGTGCCTGGAGTGTAACTTCTCGGTCTGGAAACACCATATATTTT
CAWSVTSRSGNTIYF
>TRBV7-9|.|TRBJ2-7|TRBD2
TGTGCCAGCAGCGATCGGACTAGCCCCTACGAGCAGTACTTC
CASSDRTSPYEQYF
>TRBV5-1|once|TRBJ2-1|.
TGCGCCAGCAGCTTGGGGGACACCTACAATGAGCAGTTCTTC
CASSLGDTYNEQFF
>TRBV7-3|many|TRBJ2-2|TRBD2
TGTGCCAGCAGCTCCAATAGACTAGCGGGTCTGGCCGGGGAGCTGTTTTTT
CASSSNRLAGLAGELFF
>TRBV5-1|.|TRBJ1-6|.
TGCGCCAGCAGCAGAGAAGTTAATTCACCCCTCCACTTT
CASSREVNSPLHF
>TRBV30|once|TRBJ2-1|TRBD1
TGTGCCTGGGACAGGGCCCGGCACAATGAGCAGTTCTTC
CAWDRARHNEQFF
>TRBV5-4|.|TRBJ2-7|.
TGTGCCAGCAGCTTGCCGGGATCCCGAACCGAGCAGTACTTC
CASSLPGSRTEQYF
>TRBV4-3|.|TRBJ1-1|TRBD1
TGCGCCAGCAGCCCCCAACCCTCAGGGGGTGGAGCTTTCTTT
CASSPQPSGGGAFF
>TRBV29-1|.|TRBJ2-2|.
TGCAGCGGCTTCCGAGACGGGGAGCTGTTTTTT
CSGFRDGELFF